These 16 T cell receptor beta chains originate from one sample sequenced in a study of T cell repertoires in cytomegalovirus infection. From the reads, TCRdb called clonotypes with MiXCR, one entry per CDR3 protein. Of some 450,000 distinct CDR3 sequences detected, roughly a third appear once; the ten largest clones hold approximately 13%. The sample taken for sequencing was PBMCs. The receptors originated from a human donor in good health (CMV status not recorded). Some clones in this sample may be carry-over from other donors' samples.

This clonotype was counted at least ten times. V and J are TRBV7-9 and TRBJ1-1, with TRBD1 identical over 7 bases. Germline CDR1 SEHNR, CDR2 FQNEAQ (reference sequence). Unmatched junction bases numbered 4, after V lost 5 bases and J lost 4 bases. This CDR3 contains 13 residues. The CDR3 sequence is CASSPQGVTEAFF. The CDR3 nucleotides read TGTGCCAGCAGCCCCCAGGGGGTCACTGAAGCTTTCTTT. The full variable domain, its missing parts supplied by reference TRBV7-9 and TRBJ1-1, is DTGVSQNPRHKITKRGQNVTFRCDPISEHNRLYWYRQTLGQGPEFLTYFQNEAQLEKSRLLSDRFSAERPKGSFSTLEIQRTEQGDSAMYLCASSPQGVTEAFFGQGTRLTVV.

V is TRBV19 and J is TRBJ2-1, with D possibly called TRBD1 or TRBD2 (7 bases each). The V end was cut by 5 bases, the J end by 6 bases, with 14 bases between. CDR1 is LNHDA and CDR2 is SQIVND in the germline V gene (reference sequence). The CDR3 contains 14 residues. This chain's CDR3 is CASSAFRGGNEQFF. Here the CDR3 DNA reads TGTGCCAGTAGTGCATTCAGGGGGGGCAATGAGCAGTTCTTC. Using reference TRBV19 and TRBJ2-1 for the parts outside the CDR3, the full variable domain is DGGITQSPKYLFRKEGQNVTLSCEQNLNHDAMYWYRQDPGQGLRLIYYSQIVNDFQKGDIAEGYSVSREKKESFPLTVTSAQKNPTAFYLCASSAFRGGNEQFFGPGTRLTVL.

This clonotype was detected many times. The rearrangement joins TRBV7-2 to TRBJ1-4; TRBD1 aligns across 7 bases. This CDR3 has 15 amino acids. V was clipped by 1 base and J by 3 bases; unmatched bases: 2. Per germline, CDR1 SGHTA and CDR2 FQGNSA. The CDR3 sequence: CASSLDGTANEKLFF. For the CDR3, the DNA is TGTGCCAGCAGCTTAGACGGGACAGCTAATGAAAAACTGTTTTTT.

There are many counts of this clonotype. The gene calls are TRBV7-9 and TRBJ2-5; D possibly corresponds to TRBD1 (5 bases). Germline-derived CDR1 and CDR2 are SEHNR and FQNEAQ (reference sequence). V dropped 1 base and J dropped 5 bases, with 11 bases sitting between them. The CDR3 loop spans 14 amino acids. The CDR3 spells CASSLDQGVETQYF. DNA for the CDR3: TGTGCCAGCAGCTTAGACCAGGGCGTGGAGACCCAGTACTTC.

The chain couples TRBV12-3 or TRBV12-4 to TRBJ2-1, with TRBD2 identical over 7 bases. CDR3 length equals 14 residues. Trimming took 5 bases from V and 5 from J; bases not matched to a gene: 6. CDR3 amino acids: CASSLSGDHNEQFF. The CDR3 DNA is TGTGCCAGCAGTCTCAGCGGGGACCACAATGAGCAGTTCTTC.

This clonotype occurred a few times. This sequence joins TRBV7-8 and TRBJ1-2, with no clear D. CDR1 is SGHVS, CDR2 FQNEAQ, per germline. V lost 1 base to trimming and J lost 2 bases, with 11 bases between them. The length of the CDR3 is 15 residues. CDR3 DNA sequence: TGTGCCAGCAGCTTAGGGGTCAGAACCAACTATGGCTACACCTTC. The encoded protein is CASSLGVRTNYGYTF.

The sample holds many counts of this clonotype. The chain employs TRBV7-2 and TRBJ2-1, with 8 bases matching TRBD1. The V and J ends lost 5 bases and 2 bases, in that order; junction bases with no gene match: 11. This CDR3 has 17 amino acids. From germline, CDR1 is SGHTA and CDR2 FQGNSA. CDR3 in DNA: TGTGCCAGCAGCCCCACACCAGACAGGGGCCCCTACAATGAGCAGTTCTTC. Residues: CASSPTPDRGPYNEQFF.

The V and J genes are TRBV5-1 and TRBJ2-3; D is unclear. V was clipped by 4 bases and J by 4 bases, with 10 bases between them. The CDR3 length is 13 residues. Germline CDR1 reads SGHRS; CDR2 reads YFSETQ. The CDR3 region is CASSPIEPDTQYF. The CDR3 DNA sequence: TGCGCCAGCAGCCCAATAGAGCCAGATACGCAGTATTTT.

The chain is built from TRBV5-4 and TRBJ1-2; no reliable D call. Trimming left V 0 bases short and J 3 bases short, with 15 bases between. There are 16 residues in the CDR3. CDR1 is SGHNT, CDR2 YYREEE, per germline (reference sequence). The CDR3 here is CASSLGRRGMDYGYTF. CDR3 coding DNA: TGTGCCAGCAGCTTGGGGAGGAGAGGGATGGACTATGGCTACACCTTC.

The chain combines TRBV28 with TRBJ2-2; no clear D. The CDR3 contains 11 residues. V was trimmed by 1 base and J by 7 bases, leaving 1 base between them. Germline CDR1 reads MDHEN; CDR2 reads SYDVKM. CDR3 amino acids: CASSLYGELFF. The CDR3 DNA follows: TGTGCCAGCAGTTTATACGGGGAGCTGTTTTTT. The full variable domain, rest sourced from reference TRBV28 and TRBJ2-2, is DVKVTQSSRYLVKRTGEKVFLECVQDMDHENMFWYRQDPGLGLRLIYFSYDVKMKEKGDIPEGYSVSREKKERFSLILESASTNQTSMYLCASSLYGELFFGEGSRLTVL.

This clonotype has more than one count but fewer than ten. The CDR3 region has the DNA TGTGCCAGCAGTAAACTAGCGGGCTACTCCTACAATGAGCAGTTCTTC. Amino acids: CASSKLAGYSYNEQFF. J is TRBJ2-1 and V is TRBV6-6; 9 bases agree with TRBD2. Germline V gives CDR1 MNHNY, CDR2 SVGAGI (reference sequence). J lost 0 bases, V lost 5 bases, and 5 bases had no gene match. The CDR3 spans 16 residues.

The rearrangement joins TRBV28 to TRBJ1-5; no reliable D call. CDR1 and CDR2 (germline): MDHEN, SYDVKM. The CDR3 loop spans 13 amino acids. The germline V and J ends were trimmed by 11 bases and 0 bases, with 11 bases remaining between them. CDR3 in amino acids: CAGGPNSNQPQHF. The CDR3 DNA is TGTGCCGGCGGTCCAAATAGCAATCAGCCCCAGCATTTT.

This clonotype was found many times. This rearrangement joins TRBV7-8 to TRBJ2-3; D remains ambiguous. Germline V gene sequence: CDR1 SGHVS, CDR2 FQNEAQ. This CDR3 region has 13 residues. V was clipped by 4 bases and J by 0 bases, with 5 bases between them. The CDR3: CASSSPSTDTQYF. The CDR3 DNA reads as TGTGCCAGCAGCTCCCCTAGCACAGATACGCAGTATTTT.

About this clonotype: A much larger clone sits a single nucleotide away, making a read error possible. The chain uses TRBV7-6 and TRBJ1-1; tentatively, D is TRBD1 (6 bases). The CDR3 has 14 amino acids. In germline, CDR1 is SGHVS, CDR2 FNYEAQ. The CDR3 is CSSSLRTEYTEAFF. The CDR3, as DNA: TGTTCCAGCAGCCTCCGGACAGAGTACACTGAAGCTTTCTTT.

This clonotype occurred a few times. The J gene is TRBJ1-5, the V gene TRBV6-5, with a tentative D call TRBD1 (5 bases). CDR3 size: 13 residues. V was cut by 8 bases and J by 3 bases, with 11 bases left in between. Germline V lookup: CDR1 MNHEY, CDR2 SVGAGI. CDR3: CASASRDNQPQHF. As DNA, the CDR3 is TGTGCCAGCGCGAGCAGGGACAATCAGCCCCAGCATTTT.

This clonotype has a count of ten or more. The rearrangement links TRBV28 to TRBJ2-3; 12 nucleotides line up with TRBD2. This CDR3 has 20 amino acids. V shed 5 bases, J shed 3 bases, and the junction held 18 bases outside the gene matches. CDR1 is MDHEN and CDR2 is SYDVKM in the germline V gene. In DNA, the CDR3 is TGTGCCAGCAGTCTTGAGGTCCCTAGCGGGGGGGCTGTTTTTACAGATACGCAGTATTTT. Its translation: CASSLEVPSGGAVFTDTQYF.